This T cell receptor (beta chain) was sequenced during a study of T-cell memory formation after mild COVID-19. One entry per CDR3 protein, called by TCRdb with MiXCR from the 5' RACE reads. The profile shows 550,000 to 600,000 distinct CDR3 sequences, approximately 21% of them singletons. Details on this clonotype: The antigen is unknown.

Study conclusions and caveats: Clones which contracted sat mainly in CM and EM if CD4+, and in EMRA if CD8+.

Germline CDR1 and CDR2: LNHNV and YYDKDF (reference sequence). With 3 bases clipped from V and 7 bases from J, the junction kept 12 bases outside the gene matches. The CDR3 consists of 16 residues. Sequencing was carried out using PBMCs or a T cell subset sorted from them (not recorded which). This receptor was taken from an adult woman who had mild COVID-19 (a few samples of this study predate the infection). Cell type and time point are not known. This rearrangement joins TRBV15 to TRBJ1-5; 7 bases line up with TRBD1. Here the CDR3 reads CATSSPAAGGEQPQHF. The CDR3 region has the DNA TGTGCCACCAGCAGCCCCGCGGCAGGGGGAGAACAGCCCCAGCATTTT. Full variable domain (outside the CDR3, taken from reference TRBV15 and TRBJ1-5): DAMVIQNPRYQVTQFGKPVTLSCSQTLNHNVMYWYQQKSSQAPKLLFHYYDKDFNNEADTPDNFQSRRPNTSFCFLDIRSPGLGDTAMYLCATSSPAAGGEQPQHFGDGTRLSIL.